Reported below is one T cell receptor (beta chain). This entry is derived from a study of blood T cell repertoires in COVID-19. Study context: Some COVID-19 samples were acute and others convalescent; all came from the United States, Italy and Spain. PBMCs, B-cell-depleted T cells, or T cells were the source of the cDNA or gDNA that made up the material.

The V gene lost 4 bases and the J gene lost 0 bases, with 10 bases spanning the gap. Germline V gives CDR1 MNHNS, CDR2 SASEGT. This CDR3 has 16 residues. Sequencing used immunoSEQ multiplex PCR; TCRdb keeps in-frame clones, though not all of them. Here the sample spans about 190,000 clones, approximately 91% being singletons. Source material: peripheral blood. The TCR sequence derives from a man aged 30 to 39 with acute or convalescent COVID-19. The chain recombines TRBV6-1 with TRBJ2-6; D not resolved. The CDR3 sequence: CASSVYSASGANVLTF. CDR3 in DNA: TGTGCCAGCAGTGTGTACAGTGCCTCTGGGGCCAACGTCCTGACTTTC.